What follows are 22 T cell receptor beta chains derived from one specimen sequenced in a study of blood T cell repertoires in COVID-19. Only in-frame clones appear in the TCRdb table, and some are missing; sequencing was by immunoSEQ multiplex PCR. This table has approximately 200,000 clones, 75% to 85% appearing once. What was sequenced was peripheral blood. These receptors originate from a woman aged 50 to 60 with acute or convalescent COVID-19.

The V and J genes are TRBV28 and TRBJ2-7, with TRBD1 matching over 9 bases. With 4 bases clipped from V and 4 bases from J, the junction kept 5 bases outside the gene matches. Germline CDR1 reads MDHEN; CDR2 reads SYDVKM. CDR3 length equals 14 residues. This CDR3 is CASSSPGQGYEQYF. The CDR3 DNA reads as TGTGCCAGCAGTTCCCCGGGACAGGGATACGAGCAGTACTTC.

V gene TRBV10-3 combines with J gene TRBJ2-1, with 7 bases fitting TRBD1. CDR3 length: 16 amino acids. Per the germline V gene, CDR1 is ENHRY and CDR2 is SYGVKD. V shed 3 bases, J shed 1 base, and the junction held 6 bases outside the gene matches. The CDR3 sequence: CAISESAQGSYNEQFF. The CDR3 DNA sequence: TGTGCCATCAGTGAAAGCGCACAGGGGTCCTACAATGAGCAGTTCTTC.

The genes are TRBV21-1 and TRBJ2-5; the table's D call, TRBD2, was not checked against the DNA. TRBV21-1 represents a pseudogene. This CDR3 has 16 amino acids. In nucleotides, the CDR3 is TGTGCCAGCAGCAAAGGTCAGGCCAAAGAGCGGGAGACCCAGTACTTC. Residues: CASSKGQAKERETQYF.

CDR3 amino acids: CASSDQGARGNTIYF. The CDR3 region has the DNA TGCGCCAGCAGCGACCAGGGGGCTCGTGGAAACACCATATATTTT. V and J are TRBV4-3 and TRBJ1-3; 8 bases match TRBD1. Germline V gene lookup returns CDR1 LGHNA and CDR2 YSLEER. The ends lost 5 bases at V and 3 bases at J; junction bases unmatched: 6. CDR3 size: 15 residues.

The chain is built from TRBV5-6 and TRBJ2-3; 10 bases align to TRBD2. The CDR3 extends over 18 amino acids. J lost 0 bases, V lost 5 bases, and 12 bases had no gene match. Germline CDR1 is SGHDT and CDR2 is YYEEEE. CDR3 amino acids: CASRKESGRAGSTDTQYF. The CDR3, as DNA: TGTGCCAGCAGAAAGGAGAGCGGGAGGGCCGGTAGCACAGATACGCAGTATTTT.

This rearrangement joins TRBV7-9 to TRBJ1-2; D not resolved. Germline CDR1 is SEHNR and CDR2 is FQNEAQ (reference sequence). This CDR3 has 11 amino acids. V gave up 5 bases and J gave up 3 bases, with 4 bases separating them. CDR3 sequence reads: CASSIDYGYTF. The CDR3 nucleotides are TGTGCCAGCAGCATCGACTATGGCTACACCTTC.

The chain carries TRBV28 and TRBJ1-2, with 8 bases lining up with TRBD1. The CDR3 sequence is 14 residues long. Unmatched junction bases numbered 10, after V lost 5 bases and J lost 8 bases. Germline V gene data show CDR1 as MDHEN and CDR2 as SYDVKM. The CDR3 bases are TGTGCCAGCAGTGTACAGGGGGTGTTAGGAGGCTACACCTTC. Protein: CASSVQGVLGGYTF.

The rearrangement links TRBV19 to TRBJ1-2; 9 bases are shared with TRBD1. Unmatched junction bases numbered 2, after V lost 0 bases and J lost 3 bases. Germline V gene sequence: CDR1 LNHDA, CDR2 SQIVND (reference sequence). This CDR3 region has 15 residues. In DNA, the CDR3 is TGTGCCAGTAGTATAGATCGGGACAGGGACTATGGCTACACCTTC. Translated, it gives CASSIDRDRDYGYTF.

The V gene is TRBV4-1, the J gene TRBJ1-3, with TRBD1 matching 7 bases. Trimming removed 3 bases from V and 4 bases from J; junction bases left unmatched: 3. Germline loops: CDR1 MGHRA, CDR2 YSYEKL. This CDR3 is built from 14 residues. CDR3 protein: CASSHGGQGNTIYF. The CDR3 nucleotides are TGCGCCAGCAGCCATGGGGGACAGGGAAACACCATATATTTT.

The V and J genes are TRBV3-1 (or the pseudogene TRBV3-2) and TRBJ2-3; D is ambiguous. This CDR3 is 15 amino acids long. The V end was cut by 0 bases, the J end by 0 bases, with 7 bases between. The germline V gene has CDR1 LGHDT and CDR2 YNNKEL (reference sequence). The CDR3 loop is CASSQEAYSTDTQYF. Here the CDR3 DNA reads TGTGCCAGCAGCCAAGAGGCATATAGCACAGATACGCAGTATTTT.

The chain couples TRBV28 to TRBJ2-5, with 7 bases identical to TRBD1. The CDR3 covers 14 residues. The germline V gene encodes CDR1 MDHEN and CDR2 SYDVKM. J gave up 5 bases and V 6 bases, and 9 bases lay outside the gene matches. The CDR3 is CASRQGSLGETQYF. The CDR3 nucleotides read TGTGCCAGCAGACAGGGGAGTTTAGGGGAGACCCAGTACTTC.

This rearrangement joins TRBV5-4 to TRBJ2-2; 10 bases are a match to TRBD2. CDR1 and CDR2 from the germline V gene are SGHNT and YYREEE (reference sequence). V gave up 3 bases and J gave up 7 bases; unmatched junction bases: 15. This CDR3 is 18 amino acids long. CDR3 DNA sequence: TGTGCCAGCAGCTCCCCTACCCCAGCGGGGGGGCGTAACGGGGAGCTGTTTTTT. Its protein product is CASSSPTPAGGRNGELFF.

In nucleotides, the CDR3 is TGTGCCAGCAGCTCCGGGACAGGGGGTGCCGGGGAGCTGTTTTTT. Protein sequence: CASSSGTGGAGELFF. This chain joins TRBV7-6 and TRBJ2-2; TRBD1 aligns across 11 bases. This CDR3 has 15 residues. Germline trimming cut 4 bases from V and 6 bases from J; bases unmatched to any gene: 4. Germline values: CDR1 SGHVS, CDR2 FNYEAQ.

V gene TRBV2 combines with J gene TRBJ2-2, with 9 bases matching TRBD2. Per the germline V gene, CDR1 is SNHLY and CDR2 is FYNNEI. The CDR3 covers 16 residues. V lost 4 bases to trimming and J lost 4 bases; unmatched junction nucleotides: 7. This CDR3 is CASSASASGTTGELFF. CDR3 sequence (DNA): TGTGCCAGCAGTGCGTCGGCTAGCGGGACCACCGGGGAGCTGTTTTTT.

Turning to this clone: The sample carries other DNA sequences with the same CDR3. V usage is TRBV6-4 and J usage is TRBJ1-5; D ambiguous. The CDR3 loop spans 13 amino acids. V lost 5 bases, J lost 1 base, and 6 bases lay in between. Germline V gene sequence: CDR1 MRHNA, CDR2 SNTAGT. CDR3 nucleotides: TGTGCCAGCAGTCGCGAAAGCAATCAGCCCCAGCATTTT. Its protein product is CASSRESNQPQHF.

This rearrangement joins TRBV6-1 to TRBJ1-1, with TRBD1 as a possible D gene (6 bases). V lost 3 bases, J lost 0 bases, and 8 bases lay in between. Per germline, CDR1 MNHNS and CDR2 SASEGT. CDR3 length equals 14 residues. CDR3: CASSDRGLNTEAFF. CDR3 bases: TGTGCCAGCAGTGACAGGGGCCTGAACACTGAAGCTTTCTTT.

The rearrangement uses TRBV10-3 and TRBJ1-3; D call uncertain. CDR1 and CDR2 from the germline V gene are ENHRY and SYGVKD. V lost 7 bases and J 0 bases, leaving 19 bases between the germline ends. There are 17 residues in the CDR3. CDR3 DNA: TGTGCCATCACTGCCTCTGAGACGGACTACTCTGGAAACACCATATATTTT. Its translation is CAITASETDYSGNTIYF.

The rearrangement joins TRBV7-2 to TRBJ1-2; D possibly corresponds to TRBD1 (6 bases). There are 15 residues in the CDR3. V lost 4 bases and J lost 6, with 18 bases in between. In germline, CDR1 is SGHTA, CDR2 FQGNSA. For the CDR3, the DNA is TGTGCCAGCAGCTCTCTAAATACAGGGTCCCATGGCTACACCTTC. Translation gives CASSSLNTGSHGYTF.

V usage is TRBV19 and J usage is TRBJ2-7; TRBD2 matches 9 bases. CDR1 and CDR2 from the germline V gene are LNHDA and SQIVND (reference sequence). The CDR3 runs 15 residues. With V trimmed by 3 bases and J by 2 bases, 5 bases remained unmatched. The CDR3 reads CASSIISGSPYEQYF. The CDR3 DNA follows: TGTGCCAGTAGTATTATTAGCGGGAGCCCCTACGAGCAGTACTTC.

Only one count was recorded for this clone. This sequence joins TRBV5-1 and TRBJ2-1; TRBD2 is a possible D gene (7 bases). V lost 4 bases to trimming and J lost 5 bases, with 19 bases between them. The CDR3 runs 16 residues. Germline V gives CDR1 SGHRS, CDR2 YFSETQ. CDR3 nucleotides: TGCGCCAGCAGCCTGGCGGGGGCTAGCGGAGACAATGAGCAGTTCTTC. Translating gives CASSLAGASGDNEQFF.

V usage is TRBV19 and J usage is TRBJ1-5; TRBD1 might be the D (6 bases). Between the trimmed V and J ends, which lost 5 bases and 2 bases, there was a span of 16 bases. From germline, CDR1 is LNHDA and CDR2 SQIVND (reference sequence). The CDR3 runs to 16 residues. The CDR3 spells CASSPRQERGNQPQHF. The CDR3 coding sequence is TGTGCCAGTAGTCCTCGACAGGAGAGGGGCAATCAGCCCCAGCATTTT.

The chain uses TRBV21-1 and TRBJ2-1; no check of the table's D call, TRBD2, against the DNA was made. TRBV21-1 is labeled a pseudogene. The CDR3 runs 12 residues. Here the CDR3 DNA reads TGTGCCAGCAGCAAAGCTCCTAGCGAGCAGTTCTTC. Residues: CASSKAPSEQFF.